This TCR beta chain was sequenced during a study of identifying expanded T cells in peripheral blood. CDR3 size: 15 residues. Germline V gene lookup returns CDR1 MNHEY and CDR2 SVGAGI. V gave up 0 bases and J gave up 4 bases, with 12 bases separating them. TCRdb keeps only in-frame clones here, not all; method: immunoSEQ multiplex PCR. The data hold 120,000 or so clones, with 84% observed a single time. The sequenced material came from blood. The V gene is TRBV6-5, the J gene TRBJ1-2; no reliable D call. This sequence was found in a person between 18 and 75 years old in good health. The chain's CDR3 is CASSYSRPGSYGYTF. DNA of the CDR3: TGTGCCAGCAGTTACTCGCGACCGGGGAGCTATGGCTACACCTTC.